This T cell receptor beta chain was documented in a study of quantifying T cell responses using KT2 cells. About the study: RNA was reverse transcribed with TCR alpha and beta constant-region primers. Notes on the study in general: Very high KT2 spike-in numbers caused saturation in KT2 sequence detection.

An oligo carrying a UMI was ligated to the cDNA 3' end. An equimolar mix of RC1.1 and RC1.2 primed the beta chain across TRBC1 and TRBC2. In TCRdb, the UMI-ligation and nested PCR reads were re-called with MiXCR into one record per CDR3 protein. Here the sample spans roughly 50,000 distinct CDR3 sequences, 9% to 15% being singletons. Ten or more counts support this clonotype. Its target is unknown. The sample is PBMC spiked with counted cells of clone KT2. Sequencing was carried out using PBMCs spiked with cells of the T cell clone KT2. This clonotype was sampled from a human donor.

This CDR3 is CASSLEQDHEQYF. CDR3 in DNA: TGCGCCAGCAGCTTGGAACAAGACCACGAGCAGTACTTC. This chain links TRBV5-1 with TRBJ2-7, with D hard to call. Looked up from germline, CDR1 is SGHRS and CDR2 is YFSETQ. The CDR3 contains 13 residues. Trimming removed 0 bases from V and 5 bases from J, with 9 bases in between.